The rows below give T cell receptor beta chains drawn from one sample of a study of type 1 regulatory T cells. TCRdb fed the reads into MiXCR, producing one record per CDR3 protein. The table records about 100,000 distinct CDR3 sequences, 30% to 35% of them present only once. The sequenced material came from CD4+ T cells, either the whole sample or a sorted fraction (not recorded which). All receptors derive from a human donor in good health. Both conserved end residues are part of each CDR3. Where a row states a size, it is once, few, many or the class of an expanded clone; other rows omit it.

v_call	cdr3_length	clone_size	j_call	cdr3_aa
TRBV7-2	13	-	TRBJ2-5	CASSASGSETQYF
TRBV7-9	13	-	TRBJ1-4	CASSLQRSEKLFF
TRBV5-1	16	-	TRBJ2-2	CASSLGVTSQTGELFF
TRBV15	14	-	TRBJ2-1	CATSREWGSNEQFF
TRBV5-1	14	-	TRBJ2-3	CASSLVSSTDTQYF
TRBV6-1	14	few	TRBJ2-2	CASTFDGSIGELFF
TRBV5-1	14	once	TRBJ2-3	CASSIGGSTDTQYF
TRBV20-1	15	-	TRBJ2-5	CSARALAGVRETQYF
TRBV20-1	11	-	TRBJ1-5	CSAYDGRNQHF
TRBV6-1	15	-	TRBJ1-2	CASPGGTVANYGYTF
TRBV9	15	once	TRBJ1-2	CASSKTMTTNYGYTF
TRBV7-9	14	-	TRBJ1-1	CASSTGRPNTEAFF
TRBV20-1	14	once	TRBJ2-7	CSASLRGGSYEQYF
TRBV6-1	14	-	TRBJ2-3	CATTMRGMTDTQYF
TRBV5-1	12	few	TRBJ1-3	CASIGSGNTIYF
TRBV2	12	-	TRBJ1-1	CASSVEGTEAFF
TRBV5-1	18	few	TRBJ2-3	CASSLALAGAANTDTQYF
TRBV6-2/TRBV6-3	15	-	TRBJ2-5	CASSTSSGGPGTQYF
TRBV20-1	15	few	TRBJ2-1	CSATSGSASYNEQFF
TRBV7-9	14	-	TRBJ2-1	CASSVGQAGNEQFF
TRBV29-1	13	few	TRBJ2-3	CSVIGASTDTQYF
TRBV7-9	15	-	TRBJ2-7	CASSSASGTSPPSYF
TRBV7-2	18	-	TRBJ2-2	CASSPRGQGARVSGELFF
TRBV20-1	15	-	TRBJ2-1	CSTLISGRAYNEQFF
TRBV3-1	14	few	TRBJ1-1	CASRHGGLGTEAFF
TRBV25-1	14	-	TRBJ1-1	CASTPKQGWTEAFF
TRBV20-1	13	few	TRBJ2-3	CSAPTPTADTQYF
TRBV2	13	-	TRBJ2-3	CASSEYSTDTQYF
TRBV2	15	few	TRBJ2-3	CASSLGRGLTDTQYF
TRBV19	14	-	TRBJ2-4	CASSPGTLGNIQYF
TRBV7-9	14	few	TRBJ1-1	CASSLSTDNTEAFF
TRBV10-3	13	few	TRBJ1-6	CATWTGNNSPLHF
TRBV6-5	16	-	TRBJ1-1	CASSQPRGLPGAEAFF
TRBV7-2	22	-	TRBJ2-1	CASSPPFGQVQRLAGGPNEQFF
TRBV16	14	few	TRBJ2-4	CASSRSRGGNIQYF
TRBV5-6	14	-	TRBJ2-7	CASSNSGGDHEQYF
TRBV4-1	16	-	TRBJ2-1	CASSPGTSQTENEQFF
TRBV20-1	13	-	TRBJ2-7	CSAGTSGSYEQYF
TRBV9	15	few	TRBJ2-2	CASRGLAGNTGELFF
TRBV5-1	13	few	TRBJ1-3	CASSPGGGNTIYF
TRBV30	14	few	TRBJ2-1	CAWSRGTSGKEQFF
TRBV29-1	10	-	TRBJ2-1	CSAGDGEQFF
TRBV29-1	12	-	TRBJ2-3	CSVALAKNTQYF
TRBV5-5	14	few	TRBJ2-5	CASSLWTTQETQYF
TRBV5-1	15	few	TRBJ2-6	CASSPGLAGANVLTF
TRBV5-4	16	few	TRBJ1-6	CASSLEGSTYNSPLHF
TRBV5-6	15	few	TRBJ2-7	CASSLEGLMAYEQYF
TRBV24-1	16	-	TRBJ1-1	CATSDLLDSMNTEAFF
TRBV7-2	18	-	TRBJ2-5	CASSLASPGGPVQETQYF
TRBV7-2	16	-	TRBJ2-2	CASSSVAGGGTGELFF
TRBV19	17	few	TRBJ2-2	CASSIVGSRINTGELFF
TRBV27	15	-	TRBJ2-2	CASSFSRLNTGELFF
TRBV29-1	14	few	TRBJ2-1	CSVGPSGRGGEQFF
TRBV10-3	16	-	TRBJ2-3	CAISESTSGRPDTQYF